The 14 T cell receptor beta chains listed next were all sequenced from one sample in a study of cytomegalovirus exposure and HLA in healthy donors. PCR employed 60 Vbeta and 13 Jbeta primers. The protocol was immunoSEQ multiplex PCR, while the TCRdb copy is restricted to in-frame clones and leaves out a portion. This repertoire comprises around 100,000 clones; its ten largest clones make up approximately 6.2%. Sequencing was performed on PBMCs. Receptor source: a man between 40 and 49 years old in good health and CMV-seropositive.

The chain has TRBV7-9 and TRBJ1-1, with TRBD1 matching 7 bases. The J segment lost 1 base and the V segment lost 9 bases, leaving 5 bases of the junction unmatched. The CDR3 has 13 amino acids. CDR1 and CDR2 (germline): SEHNR, FQNEAQ (reference sequence). The CDR3 region is CASTGQSNTEAFF. The CDR3 nucleotides read TGTGCCAGTACGGGACAGTCGAACACTGAAGCTTTCTTT.

The V and J genes are TRBV7-8 and TRBJ2-1; the D gene is possibly TRBD2 (6 bases). The germline gives CDR1 SGHVS, CDR2 FQNEAQ. The CDR3 contains 14 residues. V was trimmed by 5 bases and J by 12 bases, leaving 20 bases between them. The CDR3 region has the DNA TGTGCCAGCAGCATAACGGGAGTTGTGGGGGTGCAGTTCTTC. It codes for CASSITGVVGVQFF.

The chain carries TRBV10-3 and TRBJ1-2, with D possibly matching TRBD1 (6 bases). Germline V gives CDR1 ENHRY, CDR2 SYGVKD. This CDR3 is built from 15 residues. Trimming took off 7 bases at V and 4 bases at J, with 19 bases between the two ends. The CDR3 coding sequence is TGTGCCATCAATATGGGCGGCAGGGGATTCTATGGCTACACCTTC. This sequence encodes CAINMGGRGFYGYTF.

The chain joins TRBV29-1 to TRBJ2-1; no firm D call. The CDR3 runs to 13 residues. Trimming left V 6 bases short and J 2 bases short, with 11 bases between. Germline CDR1 and CDR2: SQVTM and ANQGSEA. Written as DNA, the CDR3 is TGCAGCGTGGATAGCCTTGCCTACAATGAGCAGTTCTTC. As protein: CSVDSLAYNEQFF.

Remarks on this clone: Different DNA sequences within this sample yield the same CDR3. V is TRBV7-3 and J is TRBJ2-3; D might be TRBD1 (6 bases). With 5 bases removed from V and 6 bases from J, the gap between germline ends came to 12 bases. This CDR3 contains 13 residues. Looked up from germline, CDR1 is SGHTA and CDR2 is FQGTGA. The CDR3: CASSPARGDTQYF. CDR3 bases: TGTGCCAGCAGCCCTGCTAGGGGGGATACGCAGTATTTT.

This rearrangement joins TRBV27 to TRBJ2-7; a weak D match, TRBD1 (8 bases). The CDR3 has 15 amino acids. The V end was cut by 3 bases, the J end by 3 bases, with 15 bases between. CDR1 is MNHEY, CDR2 SMNVEV, per germline (reference sequence). Here the CDR3 reads CASSLTGEGVYEQYF. In nucleotides, the CDR3 is TGTGCCAGCAGTTTGACAGGGGAGGGAGTCTACGAGCAGTACTTC.

The chain has TRBV10-3 and TRBJ2-3; TRBD2 agrees at 9 bases. The ends lost 2 bases at V and 2 bases at J; junction bases unmatched: 8. This CDR3 region has 17 residues. Germline CDR1 reads ENHRY; CDR2 reads SYGVKD. The CDR3 loop reads CAISEPGTSRFTDTQYF. As DNA, the CDR3 is TGTGCCATCAGTGAGCCCGGGACTAGCAGATTCACAGATACGCAGTATTTT.

This chain joins TRBV4-1 and TRBJ1-6, with 9 bases identical to TRBD1. This CDR3 is built from 16 residues. The J segment lost 7 bases and the V segment lost 3 bases, leaving 7 bases of the junction unmatched. The germline V gene encodes CDR1 MGHRA and CDR2 YSYEKL. CDR3 in DNA: TGCGCCAGCAGCCAGGGGGGACAGGGACGAAATTCACCCCTCCACTTT. Its protein product is CASSQGGQGRNSPLHF.

The gene calls are TRBV11-2 and TRBJ1-2; D unresolved. V lost 6 bases, J lost 6 bases, and 26 bases lay in between. The CDR3 contains 17 residues. The germline CDR1 and CDR2 sequences are SGHAT and FQNNGV. This chain's CDR3 is CASSHEQRRDRVHGYTF. CDR3 DNA sequence: TGTGCCAGCAGTCACGAACAAAGGCGGGATAGGGTTCATGGCTACACCTTC.

The CDR3 spells CASSTQRTSGRVFGELFF. In DNA, the CDR3 is TGTGCCAGCAGTACACAAAGGACTAGCGGGAGGGTATTCGGGGAGCTGTTTTTT. V gene TRBV2 combines with J gene TRBJ2-2; 15 positions agree with TRBD2. J lost 7 bases, V lost 5 bases, and 11 bases had no gene match. Germline values: CDR1 SNHLY, CDR2 FYNNEI. The CDR3 covers 18 residues.

The chain links TRBV5-1 to TRBJ1-1; 9 positions match TRBD1. The ends lost 3 bases at V and 0 bases at J; junction bases unmatched: 6. This CDR3 is built from 16 residues. In germline, CDR1 is SGHRS, CDR2 YFSETQ. CDR3 nucleotide sequence: TGCGCCAGCAGCTCGACAGGGGGGATCATGAACACTGAAGCTTTCTTT. Its protein product is CASSSTGGIMNTEAFF.

The rearrangement joins TRBV28 to TRBJ2-3, with TRBD2 matching 10 bases. Germline assignment: CDR1 MDHEN and CDR2 SYDVKM. This CDR3 has 16 residues. Trimming cost V 3 bases and J 3 bases; bases outside gene matches: 6. The CDR3 DNA sequence: TGTGCCAGCAGTTTCGAGATAGCGGGAGGAACAGATACGCAGTATTTT. Translated: CASSFEIAGGTDTQYF.

This chain links TRBV7-8 with TRBJ2-2, with D perhaps matching TRBD2 (5 bases). The CDR3 has 15 residues. Germline CDR1 and CDR2: SGHVS and FQNEAQ. V was cut by 3 bases and J by 1 base, with 9 bases left in between. The CDR3 nucleotides are TGTGCCAGCAGCTTTGCCCGGGGGAACACCGGGGAGCTGTTTTTT. It specifies CASSFARGNTGELFF.

The J gene is TRBJ1-4, the V gene TRBV5-4; TRBD1 might be the D (5 bases). This CDR3 contains 13 residues. Germline assignment: CDR1 SGHNT and CDR2 YYREEE (reference sequence). V lost 0 bases, J lost 7 bases, and 7 bases lay in between. CDR3 residues: CASSLGGVEKLFF. CDR3 bases: TGTGCCAGCAGCTTGGGGGGGGTTGAAAAACTGTTTTTT.